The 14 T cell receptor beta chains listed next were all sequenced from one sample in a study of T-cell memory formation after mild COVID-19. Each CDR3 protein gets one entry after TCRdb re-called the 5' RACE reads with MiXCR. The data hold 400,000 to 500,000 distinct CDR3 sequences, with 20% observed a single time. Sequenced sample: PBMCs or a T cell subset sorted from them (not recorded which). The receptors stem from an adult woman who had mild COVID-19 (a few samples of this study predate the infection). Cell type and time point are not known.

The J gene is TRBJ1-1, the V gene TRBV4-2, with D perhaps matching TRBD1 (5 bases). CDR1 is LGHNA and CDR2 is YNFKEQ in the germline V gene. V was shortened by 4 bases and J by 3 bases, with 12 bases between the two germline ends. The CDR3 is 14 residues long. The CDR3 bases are TGTGCCAGCAGCCCAGTGGCGGGGGACACTGAAGCTTTCTTT. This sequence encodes CASSPVAGDTEAFF.

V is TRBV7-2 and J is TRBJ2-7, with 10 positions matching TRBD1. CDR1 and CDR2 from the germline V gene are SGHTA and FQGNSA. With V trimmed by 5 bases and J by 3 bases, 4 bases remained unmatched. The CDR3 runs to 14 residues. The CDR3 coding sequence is TGTGCCAGCAGCCCGACAGGGGGCAACTACGAGCAGTACTTC. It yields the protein CASSPTGGNYEQYF. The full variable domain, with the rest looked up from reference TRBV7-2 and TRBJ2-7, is GAGVSQSPSNKVTEKGKDVELRCDPISGHTALYWYRQSLGQGLEFLIYFQGNSAPDKSGLPSDRFSAERTGGSVSTLTIQRTQQEDSAVYLCASSPTGGNYEQYFGPGTRLTVT.

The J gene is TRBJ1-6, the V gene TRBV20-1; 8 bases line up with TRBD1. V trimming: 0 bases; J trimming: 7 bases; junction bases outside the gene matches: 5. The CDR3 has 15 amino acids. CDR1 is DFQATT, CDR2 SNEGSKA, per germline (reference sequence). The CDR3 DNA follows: TGCAGTGCTAGAGATAGGACAGGGCCCAATTCACCCCTCCACTTT. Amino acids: CSARDRTGPNSPLHF.

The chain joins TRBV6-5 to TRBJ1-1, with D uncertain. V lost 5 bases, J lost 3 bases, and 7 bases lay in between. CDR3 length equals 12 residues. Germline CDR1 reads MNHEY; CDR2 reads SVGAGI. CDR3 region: CASSGGDTEAFF. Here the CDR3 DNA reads TGTGCCAGCAGTGGCGGGGACACTGAAGCTTTCTTT.

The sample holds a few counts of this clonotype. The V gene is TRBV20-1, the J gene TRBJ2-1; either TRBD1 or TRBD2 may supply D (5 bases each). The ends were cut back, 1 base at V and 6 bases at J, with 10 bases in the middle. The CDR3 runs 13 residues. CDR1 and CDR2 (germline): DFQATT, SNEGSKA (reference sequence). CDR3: CSARGGTANEQFF. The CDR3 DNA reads TGCAGTGCTAGAGGAGGGACCGCCAATGAGCAGTTCTTC.

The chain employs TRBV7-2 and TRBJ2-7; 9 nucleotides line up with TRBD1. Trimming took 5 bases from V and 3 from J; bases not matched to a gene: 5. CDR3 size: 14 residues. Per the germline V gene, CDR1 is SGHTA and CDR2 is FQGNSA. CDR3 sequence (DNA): TGTGCCAGCAGCCTCGACAGGGGGAACTACGAGCAGTACTTC. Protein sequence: CASSLDRGNYEQYF.

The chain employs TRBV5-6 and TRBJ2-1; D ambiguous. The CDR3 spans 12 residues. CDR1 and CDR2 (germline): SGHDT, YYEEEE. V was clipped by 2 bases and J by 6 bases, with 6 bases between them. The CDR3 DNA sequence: TGTGCCAGCAGCTTCTCGGTCAATGAGCAGTTCTTC. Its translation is CASSFSVNEQFF.

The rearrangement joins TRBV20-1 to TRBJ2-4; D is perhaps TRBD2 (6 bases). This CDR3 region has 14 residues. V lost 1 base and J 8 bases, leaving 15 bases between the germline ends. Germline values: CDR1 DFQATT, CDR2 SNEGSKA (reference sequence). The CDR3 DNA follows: TGCAGTGCTAGAGGTACGGGGGTGATGGACATTCAGTACTTC. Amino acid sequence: CSARGTGVMDIQYF.

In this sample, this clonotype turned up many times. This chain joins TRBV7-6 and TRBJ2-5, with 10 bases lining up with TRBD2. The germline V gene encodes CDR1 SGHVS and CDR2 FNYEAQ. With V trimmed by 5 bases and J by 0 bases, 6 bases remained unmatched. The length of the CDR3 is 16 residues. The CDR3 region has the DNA TGTGCCAGCAGCCTTTGGACTAGCGGAAACCAAGAGACCCAGTACTTC. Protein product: CASSLWTSGNQETQYF.

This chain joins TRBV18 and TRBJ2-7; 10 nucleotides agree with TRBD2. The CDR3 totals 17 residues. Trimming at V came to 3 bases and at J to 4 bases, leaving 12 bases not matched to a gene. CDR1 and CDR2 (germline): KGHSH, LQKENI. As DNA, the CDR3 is TGTGCCAGCTCACCGAACCCTAGCGGGAGTACCCCTTACGAGCAGTACTTC. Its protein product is CASSPNPSGSTPYEQYF. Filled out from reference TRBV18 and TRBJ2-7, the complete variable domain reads NAGVMQNPRHLVRRRGQEARLRCSPMKGHSHVYWYRQLPEEGLKFMVYLQKENIIDESGMPKERFSAEFPKEGPSILRIQQVVRGDSAAYFCASSPNPSGSTPYEQYFGPGTRLTVT.

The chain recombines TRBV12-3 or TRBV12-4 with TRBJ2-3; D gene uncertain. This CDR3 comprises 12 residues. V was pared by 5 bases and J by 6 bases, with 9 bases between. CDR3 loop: CASSRLRDTQYF. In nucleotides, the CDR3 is TGTGCCAGCAGTCGGTTAAGGGATACGCAGTATTTT.

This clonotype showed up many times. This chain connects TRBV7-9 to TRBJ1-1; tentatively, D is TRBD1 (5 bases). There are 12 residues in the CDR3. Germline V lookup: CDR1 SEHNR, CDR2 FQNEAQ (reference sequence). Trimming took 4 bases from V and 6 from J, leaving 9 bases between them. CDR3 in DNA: TGTGCCAGCAGCTCAGGGACTTCTGAAGCTTTCTTT. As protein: CASSSGTSEAFF.

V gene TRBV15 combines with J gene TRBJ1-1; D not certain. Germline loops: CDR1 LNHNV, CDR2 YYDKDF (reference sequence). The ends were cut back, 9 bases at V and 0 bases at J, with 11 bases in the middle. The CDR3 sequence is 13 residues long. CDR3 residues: CATRHLMNTEAFF. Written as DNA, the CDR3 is TGTGCCACTAGACACCTTATGAACACTGAAGCTTTCTTT.

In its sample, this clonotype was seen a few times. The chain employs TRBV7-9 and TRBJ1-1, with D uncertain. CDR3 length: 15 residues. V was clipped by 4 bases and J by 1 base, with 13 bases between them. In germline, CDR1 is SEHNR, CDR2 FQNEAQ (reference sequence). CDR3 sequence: CASSSTFGRNTEAFF. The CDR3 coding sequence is TGTGCCAGCAGCTCCACCTTCGGACGGAACACTGAAGCTTTCTTT.